This passage covers 22 T cell receptor beta chains from one sample sequenced in a study of blood T cell repertoires in COVID-19. Assay used: immunoSEQ multiplex PCR; TCRdb lists only in-frame clones, some missing. Of hundreds of thousands of clones in the sample, around 84% were seen once. Material: peripheral blood. Receptors originate from a man aged 50 or older with COVID-19, enrolled during active disease.

A single count supports this clone. V is TRBV19 and J is TRBJ2-3; D is uncertain. Trimming stripped 4 bases from V and 2 bases from J, with 7 bases between. Germline V gene data show CDR1 as LNHDA and CDR2 as SQIVND (reference sequence). The CDR3 extends over 13 amino acids. CDR3 bases: TGTGCCAGTAGTAGTCTCTACACAGATACGCAGTATTTT. Translated, it gives CASSSLYTDTQYF.

This chain uses TRBV27 with TRBJ2-2, with TRBD1 matching over 8 bases. V shed 6 bases, J shed 2 bases, and the junction held 5 bases outside the gene matches. The germline V gene encodes CDR1 MNHEY and CDR2 SMNVEV (reference sequence). The CDR3 has 15 amino acids. The CDR3 sequence: CASRKTGGNTGELFF. CDR3 DNA: TGTGCCAGCAGAAAAACAGGGGGTAACACCGGGGAGCTGTTTTTT.

This CDR3 reads CASSQGLRNYEQYF. In DNA form, the CDR3 reads TGTGCCAGCAGCCAGGGACTGCGGAACTACGAGCAGTACTTC. This sequence joins TRBV5-6 and TRBJ2-7; a weak D match, TRBD2 (6 bases). The length of the CDR3 is 14 residues. Per the germline V gene, CDR1 is SGHDT and CDR2 is YYEEEE. Trimming pared 4 bases from V and 3 bases from J, leaving 14 bases between.

The chain combines TRBV29-1 with TRBJ2-5; possible D gene TRBD1, 6 bases. Germline V lookup: CDR1 SQVTM, CDR2 ANQGSEA. The CDR3 consists of 14 residues. Between the trimmed V and J ends, which lost 6 bases and 2 bases, there was a span of 16 bases. The CDR3 region has the DNA TGCAGCGTCGATTGGTCAGGGGCACAAGAGACCCAGTACTTC. This codes for CSVDWSGAQETQYF.

V is TRBV27 and J is TRBJ1-4; 7 positions agree with TRBD1. The junction had 13 bases not matched to a gene; V was cut back by 5 bases and J by 7 bases. CDR1 MNHEY and CDR2 SMNVEV come from the germline V gene (reference sequence). The CDR3 spans 16 residues. As DNA, the CDR3 is TGTGCCAGCAGTGGGCAGTGGGGGACAGAAGGTGAAAAACTGTTTTTT. Its translation is CASSGQWGTEGEKLFF.

V and J are TRBV7-2 and TRBJ2-1; D is possibly TRBD2 (6 bases). Germline CDR1 SGHTA, CDR2 FQGNSA. This CDR3 has 14 residues. V lost 2 bases, J lost 10 bases, and 15 bases lay in between. The CDR3 nucleotides read TGTGCCAGCAGCTTATCGGAGGGCCGGGGGGAGCAGTTCTTC. Translated: CASSLSEGRGEQFF.

The chain carries TRBV29-1 and TRBJ1-2, with 9 bases that match TRBD1. The CDR3 loop spans 13 amino acids. The V segment lost 3 bases and the J segment 2 bases; nucleotides outside the gene matches: 1. Germline V gene sequence: CDR1 SQVTM, CDR2 ANQGSEA. CDR3 in amino acids: CSVDDRGNYGYTF. Here the CDR3 DNA reads TGCAGCGTTGATGACAGGGGGAACTATGGCTACACCTTC.

The chain couples TRBV29-1 to TRBJ1-4, with unresolved D. The germline V gene has CDR1 SQVTM and CDR2 ANQGSEA. This CDR3 spans 16 amino acids. V lost 7 bases and J lost 0, with 18 bases in between. This CDR3 reads CSAAGYTLATNEKLFF. In DNA, the CDR3 is TGCAGCGCCGCAGGATATACCCTTGCAACTAATGAAAAACTGTTTTTT.

V gene TRBV5-8 combines with J gene TRBJ2-3; 13 bases line up with TRBD2. Germline CDR1 and CDR2: SGHTS and YDEGEE. The CDR3 length is 16 residues. After removal of 5 bases from V and 7 bases from J, the junction contained 10 bases not matched to a gene. CDR3 in amino acids: CASRTGTSGISNTQYF. CDR3 coding DNA: TGTGCCAGCAGGACCGGGACTAGCGGGATTTCAAATACGCAGTATTTT.

The J gene is TRBJ1-2, the V gene TRBV28; 7 bases map to TRBD1. The V gene end was trimmed by 2 bases and the J gene end by 2 bases; junction bases not matched to a gene: 2. The CDR3 contains 14 residues. Germline assignment: CDR1 MDHEN and CDR2 SYDVKM. The CDR3 protein is CASSLEQGNYGYTF. DNA of the CDR3: TGTGCCAGCAGTTTAGAACAGGGGAACTATGGCTACACCTTC.

The chain couples TRBV19 to TRBJ2-5; TRBD2 might be the D (5 bases). With 6 bases removed from V and 5 bases from J, the gap between germline ends came to 13 bases. In germline, CDR1 is LNHDA, CDR2 SQIVND (reference sequence). This CDR3 has 13 residues. In DNA, the CDR3 is TGTGCCAGTAGCAGGAACGGCGGGGAGACCCAGTACTTC. It specifies CASSRNGGETQYF.

This sequence joins TRBV28 and TRBJ2-1, with 7 bases aligning to TRBD2. J lost 10 bases, V lost 2 bases, and 11 bases had no gene match. The CDR3 loop spans 15 amino acids. Germline assignment: CDR1 MDHEN and CDR2 SYDVKM. CDR3 nucleotide sequence: TGTGCCAGCAGTTTACCTAGCGGACCCCTCGGGGAGCAGTTCTTC. It encodes CASSLPSGPLGEQFF.

This rearrangement joins TRBV18 to TRBJ1-1; D uncertain. V lost 3 bases and J 1 base, leaving 9 bases between the germline ends. The germline V gene has CDR1 KGHSH and CDR2 LQKENI. The CDR3 is made up of 14 amino acids. The CDR3 nucleotides are TGTGCCAGCTCACCTGGTACACCGAACACTGAAGCTTTCTTT. Protein sequence: CASSPGTPNTEAFF.

The chain couples TRBV6-5 to TRBJ2-7, with 7 bases matching TRBD1. Germline CDR1 MNHEY, CDR2 SVGAGI. This CDR3 contains 14 residues. V shed 7 bases, J shed 7 bases, and the junction held 13 bases outside the gene matches. CDR3 nucleotide sequence: TGTGCCAGCAACCCCCGGGACAGCCGTAAGGAGCAGTACTTC. Translated: CASNPRDSRKEQYF.

The chain recombines TRBV5-1 with TRBJ1-2; 8 nucleotides match TRBD1. J gave up 8 bases and V 4 bases, and 10 bases lay outside the gene matches. CDR1 SGHRS and CDR2 YFSETQ come from the germline V gene. The CDR3 spans 14 residues. CDR3 DNA: TGCGCCAGCAGCCAAGGGACAGGCCCCAGAGGCTACACCTTC. Protein: CASSQGTGPRGYTF.

The chain is built from TRBV29-1 and TRBJ2-2; no definite D call. The V gene lost 5 bases and the J gene lost 5 bases, with 15 bases spanning the gap. CDR3 length equals 14 residues. Germline V gene data show CDR1 as SQVTM and CDR2 as ANQGSEA. The CDR3 sequence is CSVRLAKLTGELFF. For the CDR3, the DNA is TGCAGCGTTAGGTTAGCAAAGTTGACCGGGGAGCTGTTTTTT.

The chain links TRBV10-3 to TRBJ2-7, with TRBD2 matching 10 bases. This CDR3 contains 14 residues. Germline V gene data show CDR1 as ENHRY and CDR2 as SYGVKD. With V trimmed by 8 bases and J by 2 bases, 6 bases remained unmatched. The CDR3 DNA sequence: TGTGCCATCGGGCAGAGCGGGAGGGCCTACGAGCAGTACTTC. It yields the protein CAIGQSGRAYEQYF.

V and J are TRBV2 and TRBJ2-5; weak D call: TRBD1 (6 bases). The CDR3 extends over 14 amino acids. V was pared by 6 bases and J by 3 bases, with 14 bases between. In germline, CDR1 is SNHLY, CDR2 FYNNEI. Here the CDR3 reads CASRGWTAKETQYF. CDR3 coding DNA: TGTGCCAGCAGGGGATGGACAGCCAAAGAGACCCAGTACTTC. Full variable domain (remainder filled in from reference TRBV2 and TRBJ2-5): EPEVTQTPSHQVTQMGQEVILRCVPISNHLYFYWYRQILGQKVEFLVSFYNNEISEKSEIFDDQFSVERPDGSNFTLKIRSTKLEDSAMYFCASRGWTAKETQYFGPGTRLLVL.

The V and J genes are TRBV5-4 and TRBJ2-7, with a weak D call TRBD2 (5 bases). Trimming removed 4 bases from V and 6 bases from J, with 17 bases in between. This CDR3 has 14 residues. CDR1 is SGHNT, CDR2 YYREEE, per germline (reference sequence). The CDR3 loop is CASSPRWESSEQYF. The DNA for the CDR3 is TGTGCCAGCAGCCCTAGGTGGGAGAGTAGCGAGCAGTACTTC.

V usage is TRBV5-1 and J usage is TRBJ1-1; the D is unclear. In germline, CDR1 is SGHRS, CDR2 YFSETQ. The CDR3 is 14 amino acids. Trimming pared 1 base from V and 1 base from J, leaving 8 bases between. The CDR3 reads CASSLLGPNTEAFF. As DNA, the CDR3 is TGCGCCAGCAGCTTGCTGGGCCCGAACACTGAAGCTTTCTTT.

The chain recombines TRBV18 with TRBJ1-2, with TRBD1 matching over 10 bases. The germline V gene encodes CDR1 KGHSH and CDR2 LQKENI. V lost 2 bases, J lost 3 bases, and 3 bases stayed unmatched. The CDR3 sequence is 15 residues long. The CDR3 loop is CASSPSGQGDYGYTF. Here the CDR3 DNA reads TGTGCCAGCTCACCAAGTGGACAGGGGGACTATGGCTACACCTTC. The complete variable domain, with remaining parts taken from reference TRBV18 and TRBJ1-2, reads NAGVMQNPRHLVRRRGQEARLRCSPMKGHSHVYWYRQLPEEGLKFMVYLQKENIIDESGMPKERFSAEFPKEGPSILRIQQVVRGDSAAYFCASSPSGQGDYGYTFGSGTRLTVV.

V usage is TRBV19 and J usage is TRBJ1-5, with 9 bases matching TRBD1. J gave up 6 bases and V 7 bases, and 7 bases lay outside the gene matches. CDR1 is LNHDA and CDR2 is SQIVND in the germline V gene (reference sequence). The CDR3 loop spans 14 amino acids. CDR3 amino acids: CASTRTGEVQPQHF. CDR3 DNA sequence: TGTGCCAGTACCAGGACAGGGGAGGTTCAGCCCCAGCATTTT.